The source of this TCR beta chain is a study of T cells in localized non-small cell lung cancer. Study-wide results and limits: Density of T cells in blood, when higher, went with longer overall survival. Adjacent uninvolved lung had the highest clonality, suggesting focused antigen responses. Only one tumor region went through sequencing, so heterogeneity may still be there. Across samples, adjacent lung featured a median roughly 56 of the top 100 tumor clones.

To note about this clone: No antigen is known for it.

Trimming took 4 bases from V and 6 from J, leaving 14 bases between them. Germline V gene data show CDR1 as SGHVS and CDR2 as FQNEAQ. The CDR3 is made up of 14 amino acids. This table comes from immunoSEQ multiplex PCR, and its TCRdb copy is limited to in-frame clones, with some not included. The table records roughly 70,000 clones, about 90% of them present only once. The sample consisted of peripheral blood, taken before any cancer treatment. The receptor was isolated from a male donor aged 60 or over with stage III squamous cell lung carcinoma. The chain combines TRBV7-8 with TRBJ2-3; D is ambiguous. The DNA for the CDR3 is TGTGCCAGCAGCTGGGGTCCTTTAAGTGATACGCAGTATTTT. This translates into CASSWGPLSDTQYF.